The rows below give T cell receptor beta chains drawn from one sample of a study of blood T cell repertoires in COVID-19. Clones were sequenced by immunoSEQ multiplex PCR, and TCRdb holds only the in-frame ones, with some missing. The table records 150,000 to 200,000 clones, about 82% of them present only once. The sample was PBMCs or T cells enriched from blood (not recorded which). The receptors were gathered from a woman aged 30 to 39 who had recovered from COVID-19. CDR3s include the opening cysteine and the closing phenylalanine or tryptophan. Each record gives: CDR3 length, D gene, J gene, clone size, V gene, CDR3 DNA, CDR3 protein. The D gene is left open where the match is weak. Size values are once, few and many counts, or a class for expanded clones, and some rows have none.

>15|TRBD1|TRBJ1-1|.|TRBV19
TGTGCCAGTAGCAGGGGGGGGACAGGGGTACCTGAAGCTTTCTTT
CASSRGGTGVPEAFF
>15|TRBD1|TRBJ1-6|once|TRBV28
TGTGCCAGCAGTTCAGGACAGGCAAGAAATTCACCCCTCCACTTT
CASSSGQARNSPLHF
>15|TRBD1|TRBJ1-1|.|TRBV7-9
TGTGCCAGCAGCTCCCTCACAGGGGAGAACACTGAAGCTTTCTTT
CASSSLTGENTEAFF
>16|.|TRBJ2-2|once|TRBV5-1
TGCGCCAGCAGCTTGGATGGTAGAGGTGTGCCCGGGGAGCTGTTTTTT
CASSLDGRGVPGELFF
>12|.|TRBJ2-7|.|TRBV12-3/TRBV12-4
TGTGCCAGCAGTTTGTTAAACTACGAGCAGTACTTC
CASSLLNYEQYF
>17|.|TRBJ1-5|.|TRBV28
TGTGCCAGCAGTCCATCCCCCTTGAGCAGGGTCTACCAGCCCCAGCATTTT
CASSPSPLSRVYQPQHF
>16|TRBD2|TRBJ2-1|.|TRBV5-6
TGTGCCAGCAGCTGGGCGACTAGCGGGAGGGACAATGAGCAGTTCTTC
CASSWATSGRDNEQFF
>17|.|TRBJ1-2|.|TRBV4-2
TGTGCCAGCAGCCATTATCGACGGGACAAAACCCACTATGGCTACACCTTC
CASSHYRRDKTHYGYTF
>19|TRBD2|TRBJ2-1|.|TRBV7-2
TGTGCCAGCAGCTTAGCCGGGACTAGCGGGCCGAGCTCCTACAATGAGCAGTTCTTC
CASSLAGTSGPSSYNEQFF
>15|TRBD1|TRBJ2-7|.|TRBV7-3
TGTGCCAGCAGCTTAAACCCAGGGGGCATAGACGAGCAGTACTTC
CASSLNPGGIDEQYF
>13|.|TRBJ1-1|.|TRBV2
TGTGCCAGCACGGCGGGGGAGAACACTGAAGCTTTCTTT
CASTAGENTEAFF
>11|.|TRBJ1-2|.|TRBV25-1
TGTGCCAGCTGGGCGAACTATGGCTACACCTTC
CASWANYGYTF
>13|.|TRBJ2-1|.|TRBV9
TGTGCCAGCAGCGTCCAGACTGGATCTGAGCAGTTCTTC
CASSVQTGSEQFF
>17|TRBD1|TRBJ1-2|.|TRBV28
TGTGCCAGCAGTTTTCCCCCCGGGACAGACAAGAACTATGGCTACACCTTC
CASSFPPGTDKNYGYTF
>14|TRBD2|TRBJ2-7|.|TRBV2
TGTGCCAGCAGTGGGGGACTAGCGGGAGGCGAGCAGTACTTC
CASSGGLAGGEQYF
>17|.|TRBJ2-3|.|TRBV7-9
TGTGCCAGCAGCTCCCCCCTTAGCGGCCCCTGGGGAGATACGCAGTATTTT
CASSSPLSGPWGDTQYF
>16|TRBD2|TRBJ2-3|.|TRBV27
TGTGCCAGCAGTCCGGTTAGCGGGAGAGTGACAGATACGCAGTATTTT
CASSPVSGRVTDTQYF
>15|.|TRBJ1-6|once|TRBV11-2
TGTGCCAGCAGCAAAGCAGGGGTTGGTAATTCACCCCTCCACTTT
CASSKAGVGNSPLHF
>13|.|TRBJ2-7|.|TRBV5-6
TGTGCCAGCAGCTTGACGCCTACCTACGAGCAGTACTTC
CASSLTPTYEQYF
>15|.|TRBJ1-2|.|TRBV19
TGTGCCAGTAGTGGTGAGAGGCTGTCCATATATGGCTACACCTTC
CASSGERLSIYGYTF
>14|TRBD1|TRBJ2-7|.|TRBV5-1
TGCGCCAGCAGTATAGGGGGCTCGTCCTACGAGCAGTACTTC
CASSIGGSSYEQYF
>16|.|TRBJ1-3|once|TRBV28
TGTGCCAGCAGCTTCCCCTCCGGGCAGGGTCGCCACACCATATATTTT
CASSFPSGQGRHTIYF
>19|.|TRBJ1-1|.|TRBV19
TGTGCCAGTAGTATATATGGAGAGAGTTTAGCCGCCAGAGGCACTGAAGCTTTCTTT
CASSIYGESLAARGTEAFF
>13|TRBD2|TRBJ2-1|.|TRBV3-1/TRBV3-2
TGTGCCAGCAGCCAGACTAGCGAGAGTGAGCAGTTCTTC
CASSQTSESEQFF
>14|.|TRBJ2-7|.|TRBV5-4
TGTGCCAGCAGCTTGGACTCTAGCAGGAACGAGCAGTACTTC
CASSLDSSRNEQYF
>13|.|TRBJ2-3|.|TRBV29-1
TGCAGCGTTGAGGACTCTAGCACAGATACGCAGTATTTT
CSVEDSSTDTQYF
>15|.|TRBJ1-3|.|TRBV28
TGTGCCAGCAGTCCCCGACAGGACTCTGGAAACACCATATATTTT
CASSPRQDSGNTIYF
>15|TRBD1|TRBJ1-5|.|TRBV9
TGTGCCAGCAGCGTGGGACAGGGACGTCAAGGGCCCCAGCATTTT
CASSVGQGRQGPQHF
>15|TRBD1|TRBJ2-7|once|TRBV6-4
TGTGCCAGCAGTGACTACTTGGACAGGGCCCACGAGCAGTACTTC
CASSDYLDRAHEQYF
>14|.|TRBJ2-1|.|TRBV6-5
TGTGCCAGCAGCGACCCAGGCAGGGCCAATGAGCAGTTCTTC
CASSDPGRANEQFF
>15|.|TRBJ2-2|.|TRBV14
TGTGCCAGCAGCCAAGTAGGGAGGTACACCGGGGAGCTGTTTTTT
CASSQVGRYTGELFF
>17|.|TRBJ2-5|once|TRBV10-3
TGTGCCATCAGTGAGTCAAAGGTTGGGCTCCAACGGGAGACCCAGTACTTC
CAISESKVGLQRETQYF
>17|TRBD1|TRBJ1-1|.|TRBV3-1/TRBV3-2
TGTGCCAGCAGCCAAAAAATCCCCGTACAGGGGGTGGCTGAAGCTTTCTTT
CASSQKIPVQGVAEAFF
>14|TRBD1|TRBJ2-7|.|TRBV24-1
TGTGCCACCAGTTCGGGACAGGGGTTCGACGAGCAGTACTTC
CATSSGQGFDEQYF
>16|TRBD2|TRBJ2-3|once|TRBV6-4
TGTGCCAGCAGTGACTCGGCTAGCGGGGGCACAGATACGCAGTATTTT
CASSDSASGGTDTQYF
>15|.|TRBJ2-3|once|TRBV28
TGTGCCAGCAGTCTCCTCGGGACTAGCACAGATACGCAGTATTTT
CASSLLGTSTDTQYF